This T cell receptor beta chain is from a study of OX40 agonist ivuxolimab in advanced cancers. Study information: Patients were roughly 83% male with ages about 23 to 80, mean about 54.

V shed 3 bases and J 1 base; nucleotides not matched to a gene: 0. The CDR3 runs to 14 residues. Germline-derived CDR1 and CDR2 are SGDLS and YYNGEE. Some clones are missing from TCRdb's copy, which holds only in-frame ones; the method was immunoSEQ multiplex PCR. The table has about 26,000 clones, about four fifths seen once. The rearrangement joins TRBV9 to TRBJ2-3; the match to TRBD2 covers 9 bases. The material sequenced was CD4+ or CD8+ T cells sorted from blood, taken in a trial of the OX40 agonist ivuxolimab. The TCR sequence derives from an adult with an advanced solid tumor such as melanoma, head and neck, liver or kidney cancer. This CDR3 reads CASSASGGTDTQYF. In nucleotides, the CDR3 is TGTGCCAGCAGCGCTAGCGGGGGCACAGATACGCAGTATTTT.